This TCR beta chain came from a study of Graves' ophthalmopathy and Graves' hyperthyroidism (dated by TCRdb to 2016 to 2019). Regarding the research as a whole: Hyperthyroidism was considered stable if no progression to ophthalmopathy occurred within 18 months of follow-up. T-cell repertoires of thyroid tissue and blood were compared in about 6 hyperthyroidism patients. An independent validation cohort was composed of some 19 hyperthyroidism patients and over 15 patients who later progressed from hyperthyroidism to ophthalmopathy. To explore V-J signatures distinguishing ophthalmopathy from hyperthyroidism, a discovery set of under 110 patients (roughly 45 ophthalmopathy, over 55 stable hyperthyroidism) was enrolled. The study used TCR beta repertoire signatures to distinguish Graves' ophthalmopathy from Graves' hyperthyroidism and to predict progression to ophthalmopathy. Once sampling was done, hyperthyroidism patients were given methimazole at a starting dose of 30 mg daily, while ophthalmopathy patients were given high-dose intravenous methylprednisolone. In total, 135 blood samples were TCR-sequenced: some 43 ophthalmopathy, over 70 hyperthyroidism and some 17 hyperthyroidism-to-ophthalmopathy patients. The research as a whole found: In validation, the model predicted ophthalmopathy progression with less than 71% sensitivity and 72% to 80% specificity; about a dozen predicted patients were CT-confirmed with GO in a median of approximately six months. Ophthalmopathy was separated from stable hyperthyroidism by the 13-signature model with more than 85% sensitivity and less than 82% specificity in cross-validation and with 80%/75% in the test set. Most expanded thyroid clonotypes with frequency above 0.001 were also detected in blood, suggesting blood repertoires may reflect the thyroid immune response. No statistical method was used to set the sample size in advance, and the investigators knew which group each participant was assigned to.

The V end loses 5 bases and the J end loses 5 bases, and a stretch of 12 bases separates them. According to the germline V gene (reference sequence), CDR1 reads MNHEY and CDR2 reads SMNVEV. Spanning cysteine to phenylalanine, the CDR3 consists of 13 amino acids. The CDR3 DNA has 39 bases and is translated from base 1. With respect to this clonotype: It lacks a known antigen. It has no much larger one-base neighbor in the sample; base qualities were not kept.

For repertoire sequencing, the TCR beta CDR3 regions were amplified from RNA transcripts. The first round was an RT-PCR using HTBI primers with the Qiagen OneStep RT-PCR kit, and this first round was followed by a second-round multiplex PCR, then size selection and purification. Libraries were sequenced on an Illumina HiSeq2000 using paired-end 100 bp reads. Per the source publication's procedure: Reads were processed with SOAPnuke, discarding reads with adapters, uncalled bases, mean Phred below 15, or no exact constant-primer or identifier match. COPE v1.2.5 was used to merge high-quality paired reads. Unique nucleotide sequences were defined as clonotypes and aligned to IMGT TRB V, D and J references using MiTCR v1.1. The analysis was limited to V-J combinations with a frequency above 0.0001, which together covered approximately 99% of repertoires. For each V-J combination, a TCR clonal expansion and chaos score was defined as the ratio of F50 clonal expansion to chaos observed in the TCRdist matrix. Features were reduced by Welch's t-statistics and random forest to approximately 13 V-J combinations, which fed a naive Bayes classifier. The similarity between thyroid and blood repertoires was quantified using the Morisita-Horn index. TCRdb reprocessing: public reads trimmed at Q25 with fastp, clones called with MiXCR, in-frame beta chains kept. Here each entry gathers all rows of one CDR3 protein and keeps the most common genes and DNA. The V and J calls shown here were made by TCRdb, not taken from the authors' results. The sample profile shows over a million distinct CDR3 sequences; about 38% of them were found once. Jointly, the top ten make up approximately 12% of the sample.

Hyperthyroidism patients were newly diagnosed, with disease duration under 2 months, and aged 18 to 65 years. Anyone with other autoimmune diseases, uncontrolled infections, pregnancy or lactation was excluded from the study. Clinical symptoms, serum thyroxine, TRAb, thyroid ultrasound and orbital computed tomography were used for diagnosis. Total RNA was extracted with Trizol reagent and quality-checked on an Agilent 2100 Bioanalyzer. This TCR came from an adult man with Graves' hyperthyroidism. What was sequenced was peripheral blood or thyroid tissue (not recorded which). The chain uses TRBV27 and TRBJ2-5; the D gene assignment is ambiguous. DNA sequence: TGTGCCAGCAGTCCAATAATTGGGGAGACCCAGTACTTC. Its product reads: CASSPIIGETQYF.